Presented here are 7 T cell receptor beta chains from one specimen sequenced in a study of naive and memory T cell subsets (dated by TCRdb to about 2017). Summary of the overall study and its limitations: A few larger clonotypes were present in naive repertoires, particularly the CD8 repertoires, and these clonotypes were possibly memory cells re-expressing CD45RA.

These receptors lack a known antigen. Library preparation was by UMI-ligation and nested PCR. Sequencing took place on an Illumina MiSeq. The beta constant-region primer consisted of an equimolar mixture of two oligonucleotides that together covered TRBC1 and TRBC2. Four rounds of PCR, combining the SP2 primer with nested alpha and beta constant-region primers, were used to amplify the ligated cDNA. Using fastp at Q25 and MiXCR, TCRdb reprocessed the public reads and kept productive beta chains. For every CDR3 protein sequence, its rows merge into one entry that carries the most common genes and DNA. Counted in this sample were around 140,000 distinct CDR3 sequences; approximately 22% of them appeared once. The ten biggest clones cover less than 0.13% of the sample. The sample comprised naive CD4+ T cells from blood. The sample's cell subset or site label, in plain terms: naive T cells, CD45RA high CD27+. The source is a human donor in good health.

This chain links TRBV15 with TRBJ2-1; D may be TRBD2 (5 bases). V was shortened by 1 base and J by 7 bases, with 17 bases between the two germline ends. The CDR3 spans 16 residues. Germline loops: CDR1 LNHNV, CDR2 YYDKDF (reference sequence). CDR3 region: CATSRGGGLSFNEQFF. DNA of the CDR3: TGTGCCACCAGCAGAGGTGGCGGGCTATCCTTTAATGAGCAGTTCTTC. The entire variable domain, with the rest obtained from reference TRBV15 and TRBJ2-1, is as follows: DAMVIQNPRYQVTQFGKPVTLSCSQTLNHNVMYWYQQKSSQAPKLLFHYYDKDFNNEADTPDNFQSRRPNTSFCFLDIRSPGLGDTAMYLCATSRGGGLSFNEQFFGPGTRLTVL.

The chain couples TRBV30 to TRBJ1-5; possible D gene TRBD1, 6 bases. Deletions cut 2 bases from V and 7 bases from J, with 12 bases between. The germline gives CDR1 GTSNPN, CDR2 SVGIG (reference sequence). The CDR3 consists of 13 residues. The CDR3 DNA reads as TGTGCCTGGAGTCCCGGGACACACCAGCCCCAGCATTTT. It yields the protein CAWSPGTHQPQHF.

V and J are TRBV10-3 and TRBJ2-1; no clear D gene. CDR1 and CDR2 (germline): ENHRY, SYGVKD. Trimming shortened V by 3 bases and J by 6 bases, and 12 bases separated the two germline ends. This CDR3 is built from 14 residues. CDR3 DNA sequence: TGTGCCATCAGTGATGGAAGGCTAGGCAATGAGCAGTTCTTC. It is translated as CAISDGRLGNEQFF.

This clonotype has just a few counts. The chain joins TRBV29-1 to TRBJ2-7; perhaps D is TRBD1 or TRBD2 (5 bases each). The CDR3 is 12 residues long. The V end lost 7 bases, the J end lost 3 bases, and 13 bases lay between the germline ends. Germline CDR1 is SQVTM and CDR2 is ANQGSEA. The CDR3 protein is CSARGPIYEQYF. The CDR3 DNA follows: TGCAGCGCCCGGGGCCCCATCTACGAGCAGTACTTC.

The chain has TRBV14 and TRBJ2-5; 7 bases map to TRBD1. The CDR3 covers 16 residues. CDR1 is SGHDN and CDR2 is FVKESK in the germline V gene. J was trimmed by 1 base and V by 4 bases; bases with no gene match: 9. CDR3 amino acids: CASSPLRTGSQETQYF. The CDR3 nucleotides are TGTGCCAGCAGCCCGCTTCGGACAGGAAGCCAAGAGACCCAGTACTTC. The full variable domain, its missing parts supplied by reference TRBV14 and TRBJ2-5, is EAGVTQFPSHSVIEKGQTVTLRCDPISGHDNLYWYRRVMGKEIKFLLHFVKESKQDESGMPNNRFLAERTGGTYSTLKVQPAELEDSGVYFCASSPLRTGSQETQYFGPGTRLLVL.

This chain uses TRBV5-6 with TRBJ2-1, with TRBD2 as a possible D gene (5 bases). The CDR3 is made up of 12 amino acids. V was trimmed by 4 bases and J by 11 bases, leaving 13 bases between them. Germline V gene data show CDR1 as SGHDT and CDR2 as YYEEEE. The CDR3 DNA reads TGTGCCAGCAGCCCCGGGTGGGAGAAGCAGTTCTTC. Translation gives CASSPGWEKQFF.

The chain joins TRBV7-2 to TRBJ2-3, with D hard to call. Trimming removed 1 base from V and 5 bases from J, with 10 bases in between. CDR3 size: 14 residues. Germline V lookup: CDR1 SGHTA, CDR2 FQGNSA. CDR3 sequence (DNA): TGTGCCAGCAGCTTAGGCCTGGGCGGAGATACGCAGTATTTT. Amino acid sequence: CASSLGLGGDTQYF.